This record looks at one T cell receptor beta chain sequence and its context. The antigen remains undetermined. This entry belongs to a study of cytomegalovirus exposure and HLA in healthy donors. Whole-study context: Of the donors genotyped, several hundred in all, about 81% fell in the Caucasian-associated ancestry cluster. General study results and limits: Indistinguishable V segments, including TRBV6-2 and TRBV6-3, were excluded.

V trimming: 6 bases; J trimming: 1 base; junction bases outside the gene matches: 7. CDR3 length: 15 amino acids. The germline gives CDR1 MNHEY, CDR2 SVGAGI. The PCR used 60 Vbeta and 13 Jbeta primers. The assay was immunoSEQ multiplex PCR, and TCRdb's table has in-frame clones only and misses some. Of roughly 100,000 clones in the sample, around three fifths were seen once. This sequence originates from a boy younger than 18 in good health and CMV-seropositive. The sequenced sample consisted of PBMCs. The chain joins TRBV6-5 to TRBJ1-1, with 8 bases that match TRBD1. The CDR3 bases are TGTGCCAGCAGGCCAGGGGGCTCCGGGAACACTGAAGCTTTCTTT. Protein sequence: CASRPGGSGNTEAFF.